Each of the 27 T cell receptor beta chains below was sequenced from the same sample in a study of T cells after yellow fever vaccination. In TCRdb, the 5' RACE reads were re-called with MiXCR into one record per CDR3 protein. The sample consists of over 120,000 distinct CDR3 sequences, 5% to 7.5% of them appearing once. The sample was CD4+ T cells sorted from PBMCs, taken 10 days after the yellow fever booster vaccination. The origin of the receptors is a man between 25 and 39 years old who received the YFV17D yellow fever vaccine.

Many counts were recorded for this clonotype. The J gene is TRBJ2-2, the V gene TRBV12-3 or TRBV12-4, with D hard to call. V was trimmed by 7 bases and J by 5 bases, leaving 14 bases between them. CDR3 length: 14 residues. CDR3 amino acids: CASIDWVGTGELFF. In nucleotides, the CDR3 is TGTGCCAGCATCGACTGGGTAGGGACCGGGGAGCTGTTTTTT.

This clonotype was seen just once. A read error is possible here, since a much larger clone lies one base away. CDR3 residues: CASSLVRAQETQYF. The CDR3 nucleotides are TGTGCCAGCAGCTTAGTCAGGGCTCAAGAGACCCAGTACTTC. The chain carries TRBV11-2 and TRBJ2-5, with D possibly being TRBD1 (5 bases). This CDR3 contains 14 residues. In germline, CDR1 is SGHAT, CDR2 FQNNGV. Deletions cut 1 base from V and 2 bases from J, with 8 bases between. Filled out from reference TRBV11-2 and TRBJ2-5, the complete variable domain reads EAGVAQSPRYKIIEKRQSVAFWCNPISGHATLYWYQQILGQGPKLLIQFQNNGVVDDSQLPKDRFSAERLKGVDSTLKIQPAKLEDSAVYLCASSLVRAQETQYFGPGTRLLVL.

This clonotype has at least ten counts. This chain links TRBV29-1 with TRBJ2-5; 8 bases agree with TRBD2. Germline CDR1 reads SQVTM; CDR2 reads ANQGSEA. CDR3 length: 12 amino acids. The trim removed 5 bases at V and 3 bases at J, leaving 2 bases unmatched. CDR3 sequence (DNA): TGCAGCGTTAGAGCGGGGGAAGAGACCCAGTACTTC. Translated, it gives CSVRAGEETQYF.

The chain has TRBV6-1 and TRBJ2-5; TRBD2 matches 14 bases. The CDR3 is made up of 18 amino acids. Unmatched junction bases numbered 10, after V lost 6 bases and J lost 1 base. Germline lookup yields CDR1 MNHNS and CDR2 SASEGT. The CDR3 DNA sequence: TGTGCCAGCAGCGGACCCGGGACTAGCGGGAGACTCCAAGAGACCCAGTACTTC. Its translation: CASSGPGTSGRLQETQYF.

This clonotype has just a few counts. The chain recombines TRBV30 with TRBJ2-5; TRBD1 matches at 10 bases. CDR1 and CDR2 (germline): GTSNPN, SVGIG (reference sequence). After removal of 3 bases from V and 4 bases from J, the junction contained 11 bases not matched to a gene. This CDR3 is built from 16 residues. CDR3 nucleotide sequence: TGTGCCTGGAGCCGACAGGGGGCCGGTCGTAGAGAGACCCAGTACTTC. It is translated as CAWSRQGAGRRETQYF.

In this sample, this clonotype turned up many times. The chain has TRBV20-1 and TRBJ2-1; no definite D call. Per the germline V gene, CDR1 is DFQATT and CDR2 is SNEGSKA (reference sequence). This CDR3 contains 12 residues. V lost 1 base and J lost 7, with 8 bases in between. The CDR3 sequence: CSARGTFNEQFF. CDR3 DNA: TGCAGTGCTAGAGGTACATTTAATGAGCAGTTCTTC.

This clonotype was observed many times. V gene TRBV27 combines with J gene TRBJ1-2; TRBD1 aligns across 10 bases. The CDR3 loop spans 12 amino acids. The germline gives CDR1 MNHEY, CDR2 SMNVEV (reference sequence). Losses at the gene ends were 6 bases for V and 6 bases for J; bases not matched to a gene: 1. CDR3 sequence (DNA): TGTGCCAGCAGGACAGGGGGCCATGGCTACACCTTC. Amino acid sequence: CASRTGGHGYTF.

This clonotype was observed a few times. The chain employs TRBV18 and TRBJ1-5; no clear D gene. Trimming pared 4 bases from V and 8 bases from J, leaving 15 bases between. This CDR3 comprises 14 residues. Per germline, CDR1 KGHSH and CDR2 LQKENI. The CDR3 here is CASSRSDLMEPQHF. The CDR3 bases are TGTGCCAGCTCACGGTCAGATTTAATGGAGCCCCAGCATTTT. Looking up the rest from reference TRBV18 and TRBJ1-5 gives the full variable domain: NAGVMQNPRHLVRRRGQEARLRCSPMKGHSHVYWYRQLPEEGLKFMVYLQKENIIDESGMPKERFSAEFPKEGPSILRIQQVVRGDSAAYFCASSRSDLMEPQHFGDGTRLSIL.

This clonotype was seen repeatedly, ten times or more. The chain combines TRBV19 with TRBJ2-2; D ambiguous. Trimming shortened V by 1 base and J by 1 base, and 4 bases separated the two germline ends. In germline, CDR1 is LNHDA, CDR2 SQIVND (reference sequence). The CDR3 has 14 residues. The CDR3 here is CASSIVWNTGELFF. In nucleotides, the CDR3 is TGTGCCAGTAGTATAGTTTGGAACACCGGGGAGCTGTTTTTT.

This clonotype showed up many times. CDR3 DNA: TGCAGTGCGGGGACTAGCGGGAGGTCAGATACGCAGTATTTT. It is translated as CSAGTSGRSDTQYF. The chain couples TRBV20-1 to TRBJ2-3, with TRBD2 matching 15 bases. Losses at the gene ends were 6 bases for V and 4 bases for J; bases not matched to a gene: 2. The CDR3 spans 14 residues. Germline V gene lookup returns CDR1 DFQATT and CDR2 SNEGSKA (reference sequence).

This clonotype was observed at least ten times. This rearrangement joins TRBV10-3 to TRBJ1-5, with D possibly being TRBD1 (5 bases). The CDR3 has 18 residues. The germline V gene encodes CDR1 ENHRY and CDR2 SYGVKD. Trimming left V 3 bases short and J 8 bases short, with 26 bases between. The CDR3 is CAISDSSLRGSSREPQHF. Here the CDR3 DNA reads TGTGCCATCAGTGATTCTAGTCTTCGAGGGTCAAGCAGGGAGCCCCAGCATTTT.

This clonotype was counted at least ten times. The rearrangement joins TRBV14 to TRBJ2-1; 14 bases fit TRBD2. The CDR3 contains 17 residues. Trimming at V came to 4 bases and at J to 8 bases, leaving 10 bases not matched to a gene. The germline gives CDR1 SGHDN, CDR2 FVKESK. CDR3 sequence reads: CASSPDRLAGGLDEQFF. CDR3 coding DNA: TGTGCCAGCAGCCCAGACAGACTAGCGGGAGGGTTAGATGAGCAGTTCTTC.

The sample holds one count of this clonotype. The junction shows a germline mismatch at one end, possibly a read error. This sequence joins TRBV15 and TRBJ2-3; TRBD2 might be the D (6 bases). Germline lookup yields CDR1 LNHNV and CDR2 YYDKDF (reference sequence). The CDR3 is 17 residues long. The CDR3: CASSRERVDSRTDTQYF. The CDR3 DNA reads as TGTGCCAGCAGCAGGGAGCGGGTAGACTCCAGAACAGATACGCAGTATTTT.

Many counts were recorded for this clonotype. V and J are TRBV10-3 and TRBJ2-3; the D gene is possibly TRBD2 (5 bases). The CDR3 length is 13 residues. Germline CDR1 reads ENHRY; CDR2 reads SYGVKD. Trimming took off 8 bases at V and 2 bases at J, with 11 bases between the two ends. The DNA for the CDR3 is TGTGCCATCGGGCAGACTAACACAGATACGCAGTATTTT. Translation: CAIGQTNTDTQYF.

This clonotype was picked up many times. The rearrangement joins TRBV7-2 to TRBJ2-7; possibly TRBD2 for D (6 bases). The CDR3 loop spans 11 amino acids. Germline CDR1 is SGHTA and CDR2 is FQGNSA. V was shortened by 4 bases and J by 9 bases, with 10 bases between the two germline ends. The CDR3 nucleotides read TGTGCCAGCAGCTCCCATAGCGGGCAGTACTTC. Translating it yields CASSSHSGQYF.

This chain connects TRBV30 to TRBJ1-5; perhaps TRBD1 as D (5 bases). The CDR3 loop spans 13 amino acids. Germline V lookup: CDR1 GTSNPN, CDR2 SVGIG (reference sequence). V lost 2 bases and J lost 7, with 12 bases in between. CDR3 nucleotides: TGTGCCTGGAGTAAGGGGACGGGGCAGCCCCAGCATTTT. It yields the protein CAWSKGTGQPQHF.

This rearrangement joins TRBV28 to TRBJ2-4; 13 bases are shared with TRBD2. The CDR3 sequence is 18 residues long. With 7 bases clipped from V and 0 bases from J, the junction kept 9 bases outside the gene matches. Germline assignment: CDR1 MDHEN and CDR2 SYDVKM. The CDR3 coding sequence is TGTGCCAGCATACCGACTAGCGGGAGGCCTCTAGCCAAAAACATTCAGTACTTC. Its translation is CASIPTSGRPLAKNIQYF.

Ten or more counts support this clonotype. The rearrangement links TRBV12-3 or TRBV12-4 to TRBJ1-1, with 7 nucleotides matching TRBD1. The CDR3 spans 13 residues. V shed 4 bases and J 7 bases; nucleotides not matched to a gene: 6. CDR3 loop: CASSSDRDSEAFF. The CDR3 DNA is TGTGCCAGCAGTTCCGACCGGGACAGTGAAGCTTTCTTT.

This clonotype was picked up many times. The chain combines TRBV5-1 with TRBJ1-2; TRBD1 is a possible D gene (5 bases). V was pared by 5 bases and J by 8 bases, with 16 bases between. The CDR3 runs 13 residues. CDR1 and CDR2 (germline): SGHRS, YFSETQ. CDR3 sequence: CASSFAGAEGYTF. In DNA, the CDR3 is TGCGCCAGCAGTTTCGCCGGGGCGGAGGGCTACACCTTC.

The rearrangement links TRBV7-2 to TRBJ2-3; TRBD2 matches at 9 bases. Germline V gene data show CDR1 as SGHTA and CDR2 as FQGNSA. The CDR3 is 13 residues long. The CDR3 nucleotides read TGTGCTTCGGCTAGCGGGATCACAGATACGCAGTATTTT. Translated, it gives CASASGITDTQYF.

A few counts support this clonotype. The J gene is TRBJ2-1, the V gene TRBV25-1; 12 bases map to TRBD2. This CDR3 comprises 15 residues. With 5 bases clipped from V and 15 bases from J, the junction kept 14 bases outside the gene matches. Germline V gene sequence: CDR1 MGHDK, CDR2 SYGVNS. The CDR3 spells CASSFGLAGSLGLFF. The DNA of the CDR3 is TGTGCCAGCAGTTTCGGACTAGCGGGATCCCTGGGGCTGTTCTTC.

This clonotype showed up many times. The rearrangement joins TRBV18 to TRBJ2-5, with TRBD2 matching over 7 bases. Germline V CDR1 and CDR2: KGHSH, LQKENI. The V segment lost 3 bases and the J segment 1 base; nucleotides outside the gene matches: 5. This CDR3 spans 15 amino acids. The DNA of the CDR3 is TGTGCCAGCTCACCCGACTGGGAGGGCCAAGAGACCCAGTACTTC. Its translation is CASSPDWEGQETQYF.

This clonotype was seen repeatedly, ten times or more. The chain joins TRBV3-1 to TRBJ2-7; D unresolved. Per the germline V gene, CDR1 is LGHDT and CDR2 is YNNKEL (reference sequence). V lost 0 bases to trimming and J lost 5 bases, with 14 bases between them. The CDR3 runs to 15 residues. CDR3 DNA: TGTGCCAGCAGCCAAGACCAAAGTCCATCTGACGAGCAGTACTTC. Translation: CASSQDQSPSDEQYF.

In its sample, this clonotype was seen many times. This rearrangement joins TRBV7-2 to TRBJ2-5, with 8 bases matching TRBD1. Germline loops: CDR1 SGHTA, CDR2 FQGNSA. The CDR3 is made up of 15 amino acids. The junction had 12 bases not matched to a gene; V was cut back by 5 bases and J by 7 bases. CDR3 in DNA: TGTGCCAGCAGCCCCTTGACAGGGGCAACGTGGACCCAGTACTTC. This codes for CASSPLTGATWTQYF.

This clonotype was recorded many times. This chain joins TRBV20-1 and TRBJ2-1; the match to TRBD2 covers 7 bases. From germline, CDR1 is DFQATT and CDR2 SNEGSKA (reference sequence). V was clipped by 5 bases and J by 8 bases; unmatched bases: 9. The CDR3 loop spans 13 amino acids. The CDR3 loop is CSAPTGGWDEQFF. CDR3 in DNA: TGCAGTGCTCCGACGGGAGGATGGGATGAGCAGTTCTTC.

The sample holds many counts of this clonotype. The V gene is TRBV7-9, the J gene TRBJ2-3; D is uncertain. V was clipped by 5 bases and J by 2 bases, with 5 bases between them. CDR3 length equals 12 residues. Germline assignment: CDR1 SEHNR and CDR2 FQNEAQ (reference sequence). In DNA, the CDR3 is TGTGCCAGCAGCCCGGTCACAGATACGCAGTATTTT. This encodes CASSPVTDTQYF.

This clonotype was counted ten times or more. The J gene is TRBJ1-1, the V gene TRBV7-9; D possibly corresponds to TRBD1 (6 bases). From germline, CDR1 is SEHNR and CDR2 FQNEAQ (reference sequence). The CDR3 consists of 14 residues. Trimming took off 5 bases at V and 2 bases at J, with 12 bases between the two ends. CDR3 DNA sequence: TGTGCCAGCAGCGGATACAGGGCCAACACTGAAGCTTTCTTT. It translates to CASSGYRANTEAFF.